The rows below give T cell receptor beta chains drawn from one sample of a study of shared clonotypes between healthy human individuals. Libraries were prepared by immunoSEQ multiplex PCR; TCRdb keeps only in-frame clonotypes and omits some of them. The table lists 1 million to 1.2 million clones, around three quarters of them singletons. Sequenced sample: memory CD4+ T cells from PBMCs. These receptors all come from a young man in good health. Some clones in this sample may be carry-over from other donors' samples. The CDR3 runs from the conserved cysteine through the conserved F or W. The D gene is left open where the match is weak. Clone size is given for some rows only: seen once, a few or many times, or a class if the clone is expanded.

TRBJ2-7 NA TRBV7-6 NA TGTGCCAGCAGCTTAGCGCGGCAGAGCTCCTACGAGCAGTACTTC CASSLARQSSYEQYF
TRBJ2-2 NA TRBV7-9 NA TGTGCCAGCAGCTTAGCGCCCCACAGGATCCTATACACCGGGGAGCTGTTTTTT CASSLAPHRILYTGELFF
TRBJ2-7 NA TRBV20-1 NA TGCAGTGCTGGCATTCCGGGACGATTAGCCTTC CSAGIPGRLAF
TRBJ1-1 NA TRBV5-6 NA TGTGCCAGCAGCTCCCGAGGGGCTTCAAAGAACACTGAAGCTTTCTTT CASSSRGASKNTEAFF
TRBJ2-1 NA TRBV28 TRBD2 TGTGCCAGCGCTGGACTAGAAGTTGGACGGGTCTTC CASAGLEVGRVF
TRBJ2-7 NA TRBV4-2 TRBD2 TGTGCCAGCAGCCATGGGACTAGCGACTCCTACGAGCAGTACTTC CASSHGTSDSYEQYF
TRBJ2-3 NA TRBV19 NA TGTGCCAGTAGGGGGGTCAGCACAGATACGCAGTATTTT CASRGVSTDTQYF
TRBJ2-3 NA TRBV7-9 TRBD2 TGTGCCAGCAGCTTAGCGGGAGGGACAGATACGCAGTATTTT CASSLAGGTDTQYF
TRBJ2-3 NA TRBV20-1 NA TGCAGTGCTAGTGCTCCAGATACGCAGTATTTT CSASAPDTQYF
TRBJ2-1 NA TRBV6-5 TRBD2 TGTGCCAGCAGCGACAAGAAGGCTAGCGGCAATGAGCAGTTCTTC CASSDKKASGNEQFF
TRBJ2-3 NA TRBV19 NA TGTGCCAGTAGTAGCGATTCTGGGCGAATGACAGATACGCAGTATTTT CASSSDSGRMTDTQYF
TRBJ2-2 NA TRBV7-2 TRBD2 TGTGCCAGCAGCTTAGTAGCGGGAGTTACCGGGGAGCTGTTTTTT CASSLVAGVTGELFF
TRBJ2-5 once TRBV7-2 TRBD2 TGTGCCAGCAGTCCAGGGAGGGGAGAGACCCAGTACTTC CASSPGRGETQYF
TRBJ1-5 NA TRBV23-1 NA TGCGCCAGCAGTCAATCGAAGCGGTCTATTAGCAATCAGCCCCAGCATTTT CASSQSKRSISNQPQHF
TRBJ2-7 NA TRBV28 TRBD1 TGTGCCAGCAGGTCGGACAGGGGAACTTACGAGCAGTACTTC CASRSDRGTYEQYF
TRBJ1-1 NA TRBV10-3 NA TGTGCCGCCGCCGGTCTCCGGGGGAACACTGAAGCTTTCTTT CAAAGLRGNTEAFF
TRBJ2-3 NA TRBV5-6 NA TGTGCCAGCAGCTATGGTGCTCTCCGCGTCACAGATACGCAGTATTTT CASSYGALRVTDTQYF
TRBJ1-2 few TRBV27 NA TGTGCCAGCAGTTTAATTGAGACGGGGGCGGAAGGCTACACCTTC CASSLIETGAEGYTF